Below are 27 T cell receptor beta chains sequenced from a single sample in a study of blood T cells in healthy people across ages. Using a J-beta primer mix together with a sample-barcoded 5' primer, a second PCR was run for roughly 7 to 11 cycles. TCRdb ran MiXCR on the 5' RACE reads and lists one entry per CDR3 protein. The repertoire consists of some 1.5 million distinct CDR3 sequences, with about 28% occurring once and the leading ten covering approximately 7.7%. Material: blood. All receptors derive from a woman in her thirties in good health.

The chain combines TRBV25-1 with TRBJ2-7; no reliable D call. Germline-derived CDR1 and CDR2 are MGHDK and SYGVNS. This CDR3 is 15 amino acids long. Trimming removed 10 bases from V and 0 bases from J, with 19 bases in between. In nucleotides, the CDR3 is TGTGCCAACCGGGCGAGGCTAAACGTCTCCTACGAGCAGTACTTC. Encoded protein: CANRARLNVSYEQYF.

The V call is TRBV4-3, the J call TRBJ2-2; D is uncertain. This CDR3 region has 16 residues. The ends were cut back, 4 bases at V and 5 bases at J, with 17 bases in the middle. Germline V lookup: CDR1 LGHNA, CDR2 YSLEER. DNA for the CDR3: TGCGCCAGCAGCCCCCAATTTGCGCGAGTAACCGGGGAGCTGTTTTTT. It yields the protein CASSPQFARVTGELFF.

This clonotype was detected many times. The CDR3 sequence: CASSYVTLDNSPLHF. The CDR3, as DNA: TGTGCCAGCAGTTATGTGACACTCGATAATTCACCCCTCCACTTT. The rearrangement links TRBV12-3 or TRBV12-4 to TRBJ1-6; D gene uncertain. The CDR3 has 15 residues. V was pared by 4 bases and J by 5 bases, with 12 bases between.

This clonotype was observed a few times. The CDR3 loop is CASSQAGRLGNSPLHF. The CDR3 bases are TGCGCCAGCAGCCAAGCAGGGCGGCTTGGAAATTCACCCCTCCACTTT. The chain carries TRBV4-1 and TRBJ1-6, with TRBD1 as a possible D gene (5 bases). The CDR3 covers 16 residues. The germline gives CDR1 MGHRA, CDR2 YSYEKL. With 1 base removed from V and 7 bases from J, the gap between germline ends came to 14 bases.

This clonotype was seen a handful of times. V usage is TRBV7-2 and J usage is TRBJ2-1; D unclear. Germline V gene data show CDR1 as SGHTA and CDR2 as FQGNSA. Trimming removed 7 bases from V and 9 bases from J, with 16 bases in between. The length of the CDR3 is 13 residues. CDR3 in DNA: TGTGCCAGCACCCCGGGTGGTCACGGTGAGCAGTTCTTC. This gives the protein CASTPGGHGEQFF.

This clonotype was seen a handful of times. The chain combines TRBV12-3 or TRBV12-4 with TRBJ2-3, with 7 bases fitting TRBD2. This CDR3 comprises 14 residues. V lost 4 bases, J lost 4 bases, and 5 bases stayed unmatched. CDR3 sequence: CASSSWEGPDTQYF. CDR3 nucleotide sequence: TGTGCCAGCAGTTCATGGGAGGGACCAGATACGCAGTATTTT.

This clonotype was recorded a few times. This sequence joins TRBV7-9 and TRBJ1-4; tentatively, D is TRBD1 (5 bases). Trimming pared 11 bases from V and 7 bases from J, leaving 11 bases between. CDR1 SEHNR and CDR2 FQNEAQ come from the germline V gene (reference sequence). CDR3 length: 11 residues. CDR3 protein: CAGEDIEKLFF. CDR3 in DNA: TGTGCCGGCGAGGACATTGAAAAACTGTTTTTT.

The gene calls are TRBV6-2 or TRBV6-3 and TRBJ2-1, with D perhaps matching TRBD2 (6 bases). V was cut by 8 bases and J by 14 bases, with 19 bases left in between. The CDR3 totals 12 residues. Germline V gives CDR1 MNHEY, CDR2 SVGEGT. CDR3 in DNA: TGTGCCAGCGGAGGGAGATACCACGAAGAGTTCTTC. It is translated as CASGGRYHEEFF.

The chain uses TRBV6-5 and TRBJ2-2; 13 bases are shared with TRBD2. This CDR3 region has 17 residues. From germline, CDR1 is MNHEY and CDR2 SVGAGI. V was clipped by 4 bases and J by 6 bases; unmatched bases: 8. DNA for the CDR3: TGTGCCAGCAGTTTGACTAGCGGGAGGTCAGGGTCCGGGGAGCTGTTTTTT. Protein product: CASSLTSGRSGSGELFF.

This clonotype turned up a few times. The chain uses TRBV7-2 and TRBJ2-6; D might be TRBD1 (5 bases). CDR3 length equals 17 residues. Germline assignment: CDR1 SGHTA and CDR2 FQGNSA. With 5 bases removed from V and 0 bases from J, the gap between germline ends came to 14 bases. CDR3 in DNA: TGTGCCAGCAGCCGGCGGACACTCAGCTCTGGGGCCAACGTCCTGACTTTC. It yields the protein CASSRRTLSSGANVLTF.

In this sample, this clonotype turned up many times. The chain combines TRBV5-1 with TRBJ2-7; D is unclear. Germline values: CDR1 SGHRS, CDR2 YFSETQ. The CDR3 is 15 residues long. Trimming removed 2 bases from V and 2 bases from J, with 14 bases in between. CDR3 bases: TGCGCCAGCAGCTTAGATAGGACCGCCACCTACGAGCAGTACTTC. This encodes CASSLDRTATYEQYF.

The rearrangement joins TRBV12-3 or TRBV12-4 to TRBJ1-5, with D tentatively TRBD1 (6 bases). V was shortened by 3 bases and J by 3 bases, with 15 bases between the two germline ends. The CDR3 spans 16 residues. CDR3 region: CASSLTGTGINQPQHF. In DNA, the CDR3 is TGTGCCAGCAGTTTGACGGGAACAGGGATCAATCAGCCCCAGCATTTT.

This clonotype was counted ten times or more. The V call is TRBV12-3 or TRBV12-4, the J call TRBJ2-7, with D perhaps matching TRBD2 (5 bases). Trimming cost V 5 bases and J 6 bases, with 14 bases left between them. There are 13 residues in the CDR3. CDR3 in amino acids: CASSPGSSGEQYF. DNA of the CDR3: TGTGCCAGCAGTCCGGGAAGTTCGGGCGAGCAGTACTTC.

This clonotype was picked up many times. CDR3 protein: CASSLRTSTYNEQFF. The CDR3 coding sequence is TGTGCCAGCAGCTTGCGGACTAGCACCTACAATGAGCAGTTCTTC. The V and J genes are TRBV7-9 and TRBJ2-1; 8 positions agree with TRBD2. CDR1 and CDR2 from the germline V gene are SEHNR and FQNEAQ (reference sequence). The trim removed 3 bases at V and 2 bases at J, leaving 3 bases unmatched. The CDR3 contains 15 residues.

This clonotype was seen just once. A read error may be the cause here, since a much bigger clone is one base away. The chain couples TRBV5-1 to TRBJ2-1; the D gene is possibly TRBD2 (6 bases). CDR1 and CDR2 (germline): SGHRS, YFSETQ. This CDR3 is built from 16 residues. The CDR3 DNA reads TGCGCCAGCAGCCTAATAAGCGGGCTAGGTGACAATGGGCAGTTCTTC. Translation gives CASSLISGLGDNGQFF.

This clonotype was recorded a few times. The chain combines TRBV5-6 with TRBJ2-7; 12 bases line up with TRBD2. Germline loops: CDR1 SGHDT, CDR2 YYEEEE. The CDR3 sequence is 17 residues long. Germline trimming cut 4 bases from V and 7 bases from J; bases unmatched to any gene: 15. In DNA form, the CDR3 reads TGTGCCAGCAGCCCAGGACTAGCGGGGACCCCGGGGGGTGAGCAGTACTTC. Translated: CASSPGLAGTPGGEQYF.

This sequence joins TRBV5-1 and TRBJ1-4; 7 positions match TRBD1. After removal of 0 bases from V and 0 bases from J, the junction contained 2 bases not matched to a gene. Germline CDR1 and CDR2: SGHRS and YFSETQ. This CDR3 spans 16 amino acids. The DNA of the CDR3 is TGCGCCAGCAGCTTGGTTGGACAGGCAACTAATGAAAAACTGTTTTTT. Translated: CASSLVGQATNEKLFF. The full variable domain, in which reference TRBV5-1 and TRBJ1-4 provide the parts outside the CDR3, is KAGVTQTPRYLIKTRGQQVTLSCSPISGHRSVSWYQQTPGQGLQFLFEYFSETQRNKGNFPGRFSGRQFSNSRSEMNVSTLELGDSALYLCASSLVGQATNEKLFFGSGTQLSVL.

As to this clonotype: The junction departs from the called germline gene at one end, perhaps through a read error. The chain combines TRBV11-2 with TRBJ2-3; possibly TRBD2 for D (5 bases). Germline V gene sequence: CDR1 SGHAT, CDR2 FQNNGV. This CDR3 is built from 12 residues. DNA of the CDR3: TGTGCCAGCAACTTAGAGGGAGATACGCAGTATTTT. It specifies CASNLEGDTQYF.

This clonotype was seen only a few times. CDR3: CASSLGSRVSGYGYTF. The CDR3 DNA is TGTGCCAGCAGCTTAGGGAGCAGGGTTTCGGGTTATGGCTACACCTTC. The chain is built from TRBV7-2 and TRBJ1-2; D is possibly TRBD1 (5 bases). The CDR3 sequence is 16 residues long. Trimming shortened V by 1 base and J by 5 bases, and 17 bases separated the two germline ends. Germline V gene sequence: CDR1 SGHTA, CDR2 FQGNSA.

This chain uses TRBV29-1 with TRBJ2-5, with unresolved D. Trimming cost V 0 bases and J 5 bases, with 7 bases left between them. CDR1 and CDR2 from the germline V gene are SQVTM and ANQGSEA. This CDR3 is 12 amino acids long. The CDR3 protein is CSVEESRETQYF. The CDR3 DNA reads as TGCAGCGTTGAAGAAAGCCGTGAGACCCAGTACTTC.

The chain couples TRBV3-1 to TRBJ1-1; D is possibly TRBD1 (5 bases). CDR3 length: 11 amino acids. Germline V lookup: CDR1 LGHDT, CDR2 YNNKEL (reference sequence). Trimming shortened V by 4 bases and J by 12 bases, and 12 bases separated the two germline ends. Here the CDR3 DNA reads TGTGCCAGCAGCCGGGGCAGGGATACTTTCTTT. Translated, it gives CASSRGRDTFF.

This clonotype was seen a few times. A clone one base away is much larger, so this may be a read error. The chain carries TRBV6-5 and TRBJ2-1; 7 bases map to TRBD1. Germline lookup yields CDR1 MNHEY and CDR2 SVGAGI. This CDR3 spans 11 amino acids. Losses at the gene ends were 11 bases for V and 11 bases for J; bases not matched to a gene: 9. The CDR3: CAGTWGQKQFF. CDR3 nucleotide sequence: TGTGCCGGCACCTGGGGACAGAAGCAGTTCTTC.

The chain links TRBV20-1 to TRBJ2-3, with D perhaps TRBD1 or TRBD2 (6 bases each). V dropped 5 bases and J dropped 10 bases, with 25 bases sitting between them. The CDR3 has 15 amino acids. Looked up from germline, CDR1 is DFQATT and CDR2 is SNEGSKA (reference sequence). CDR3 coding DNA: TGCAGTGCTGGGCTCTGGCGGGGCCCCAGGGGTTCGCAGTATTTT. Protein product: CSAGLWRGPRGSQYF.

The rearrangement uses TRBV6-5 and TRBJ2-7; TRBD1 matches at 9 bases. Per the germline V gene, CDR1 is MNHEY and CDR2 is SVGAGI. J was trimmed by 4 bases and V by 1 base; bases with no gene match: 8. The CDR3 loop spans 16 amino acids. CDR3 DNA: TGTGCCAGCAGTTACTTGGGACAGGGCCTGTGGTACGAGCAGTACTTC. Protein product: CASSYLGQGLWYEQYF.

Only one count was recorded for this clonotype. This may stem from a read error, because a much larger clone lies one nucleotide away. The rearrangement links TRBV6-5 to TRBJ1-2; 10 bases agree with TRBD1. CDR1 is MNHEY, CDR2 SVGAGI, per germline. The CDR3 has 13 residues. Losses at the gene ends were 2 bases for V and 8 bases for J; bases not matched to a gene: 2. CDR3 sequence reads: CASSYGTGEGYTF. The CDR3 region has the DNA TGTGCCAGCAGTTACGGGACAGGGGAAGGCTACACCTTC.

The genes are TRBV19 and TRBJ2-7, with 8 nucleotides matching TRBD2. The CDR3 length is 14 residues. The J segment lost 7 bases and the V segment lost 1 base, leaving 6 bases of the junction unmatched. The germline V gene has CDR1 LNHDA and CDR2 SQIVND (reference sequence). CDR3 in amino acids: CASSIGAGGIEQYF. Written as DNA, the CDR3 is TGTGCCAGTAGTATAGGGGCGGGGGGAATAGAGCAGTACTTC. The full variable domain, its missing parts supplied by reference TRBV19 and TRBJ2-7, is DGGITQSPKYLFRKEGQNVTLSCEQNLNHDAMYWYRQDPGQGLRLIYYSQIVNDFQKGDIAEGYSVSREKKESFPLTVTSAQKNPTAFYLCASSIGAGGIEQYFGPGTRLTVT.

The V and J genes are TRBV10-3 and TRBJ2-5; D is perhaps TRBD2 (6 bases). This CDR3 is 11 amino acids long. CDR1 is ENHRY and CDR2 is SYGVKD in the germline V gene. V dropped 0 bases and J dropped 11 bases, with 7 bases sitting between them. The CDR3 loop reads CAISESGRQYF. As DNA, the CDR3 is TGTGCCATCAGTGAGTCTGGGAGGCAGTACTTC.